The 15 T cell receptor beta chains presented below share a single source sample, sequenced in a study of T cells after yellow fever vaccination. TCRdb passed the 5' RACE reads through MiXCR, listing each CDR3 protein once. Here the sample spans around 180,000 distinct CDR3 sequences, roughly 6.4% being singletons. The sample consisted of CD4+ T cells sorted from PBMCs, taken on the day of the first yellow fever vaccination. The receptors stem from a man aged 18 to 30 who received the YFV17D yellow fever vaccine.

This clonotype occurred many times. For the CDR3, the DNA is TGTGCCAGCAGTTGGGGAAGGGCTAATTCACCCCTCCACTTT. Protein sequence: CASSWGRANSPLHF. The chain links TRBV6-5 to TRBJ1-6; D ambiguous. Germline-derived CDR1 and CDR2 are MNHEY and SVGAGI. The CDR3 totals 14 residues. Trimming shortened V by 4 bases and J by 6 bases, and 10 bases separated the two germline ends.

This clonotype was detected many times. V gene TRBV27 combines with J gene TRBJ2-7; 8 bases fit TRBD1. The ends lost 5 bases at V and 6 bases at J; junction bases unmatched: 9. The CDR3 has 14 amino acids. CDR1 MNHEY and CDR2 SMNVEV come from the germline V gene (reference sequence). In DNA, the CDR3 is TGTGCCAGCAGTCGCCGACAGGGGCTTGGCGAGCAGTACGTC. This translates into CASSRRQGLGEQYV.

This clonotype was recorded a few times. The chain recombines TRBV5-4 with TRBJ2-2; a possible D gene is TRBD1 (6 bases). V was pared by 0 bases and J by 2 bases, with 14 bases between. CDR1 is SGHNT, CDR2 YYREEE, per germline (reference sequence). The CDR3 totals 17 residues. CDR3 residues: CASSLGQGYGNTGELFF. For the CDR3, the DNA is TGTGCCAGCAGCTTGGGTCAGGGGTATGGAAACACCGGGGAGCTGTTTTTT.

The chain links TRBV12-3 or TRBV12-4 to TRBJ1-2; the match to TRBD1 covers 7 bases. The CDR3 extends over 13 amino acids. V dropped 7 bases and J dropped 4; count of bases not matched to a gene: 6. CDR3 protein: CASTTGVGYGYTF. CDR3 nucleotide sequence: TGTGCCAGCACCACAGGGGTAGGCTATGGCTACACCTTC.

The V call is TRBV29-1, the J call TRBJ2-5; maybe TRBD2 (7 bases). This CDR3 spans 13 amino acids. The V end was cut by 4 bases, the J end by 5 bases, with 14 bases between. Per germline, CDR1 SQVTM and CDR2 ANQGSEA. CDR3 in amino acids: CSVAGGAGETQYF. CDR3 nucleotides: TGCAGCGTTGCGGGGGGCGCGGGGGAGACCCAGTACTTC. Drawing the rest from reference TRBV29-1 and TRBJ2-5, the complete variable domain is SAVISQKPSRDICQRGTSLTIQCQVDSQVTMMFWYRQQPGQSLTLIATANQGSEATYESGFVIDKFPISRPNLTFSTLTVSNMSPEDSSIYLCSVAGGAGETQYFGPGTRLLVL.

This clonotype was recorded many times. The chain couples TRBV3-1 to TRBJ2-7, with 8 nucleotides matching TRBD2. The germline CDR1 and CDR2 sequences are LGHDT and YNNKEL (reference sequence). There are 14 residues in the CDR3. V shed 7 bases and J 3 bases; nucleotides not matched to a gene: 8. CDR3 residues: CASTPPGGGYEQYF. CDR3 nucleotide sequence: TGTGCCAGCACCCCACCGGGGGGGGGCTACGAGCAGTACTTC.

This clonotype has ten or more counts. This chain connects TRBV7-2 to TRBJ1-1; D is possibly TRBD1 (6 bases). The germline V gene has CDR1 SGHTA and CDR2 FQGNSA. The CDR3 contains 13 residues. V was clipped by 3 bases and J by 5 bases, with 10 bases between them. DNA for the CDR3: TGTGCCAGCAGCTTCCTAAGGGGGACTGAAGCTTTCTTT. Protein: CASSFLRGTEAFF.

The rearrangement joins TRBV2 to TRBJ2-2; no firm D call. Trimming pared 4 bases from V and 2 bases from J, leaving 11 bases between. CDR1 is SNHLY, CDR2 FYNNEI, per germline. The CDR3 sequence is 15 residues long. CDR3 in DNA: TGTGCCAGCAGTGTTCGACTCCCAAACACCGGGGAGCTGTTTTTT. Protein sequence: CASSVRLPNTGELFF.

This clonotype has only a few counts. CDR3 loop: CASSPRSGGWYNEQFF. In DNA, the CDR3 is TGTGCCAGCAGCCCACGCTCAGGGGGCTGGTACAATGAGCAGTTCTTC. V usage is TRBV9 and J usage is TRBJ2-1; 8 bases are a match to TRBD1. Germline lookup yields CDR1 SGDLS and CDR2 YYNGEE. This CDR3 is built from 16 residues. The junction had 10 bases not matched to a gene; V was cut back by 4 bases and J by 4 bases. Filled out from reference TRBV9 and TRBJ2-1, the complete variable domain reads DSGVTQTPKHLITATGQRVTLRCSPRSGDLSVYWYQQSLDQGLQFLIQYYNGEERAKGNILERFSAQQFPDLHSELNLSSLELGDSALYFCASSPRSGGWYNEQFFGPGTRLTVL.

This clonotype has ten or more counts. V and J are TRBV7-3 and TRBJ1-2, with D uncertain. The germline CDR1 and CDR2 sequences are SGHTA and FQGTGA. V lost 3 bases and J 8 bases, leaving 13 bases between the germline ends. The CDR3 is 13 amino acids. The CDR3 spells CASSFDAVIGYTF. The CDR3 nucleotides read TGTGCCAGCAGCTTTGATGCGGTGATAGGCTACACCTTC. Full variable domain (outside the CDR3, taken from reference TRBV7-3 and TRBJ1-2): GAGVSQTPSNKVTEKGKYVELRCDPISGHTALYWYRQSLGQGPEFLIYFQGTGAADDSGLPNDRFFAVRPEGSVSTLKIQRTERGDSAVYLCASSFDAVIGYTFGSGTRLTVV.

This clonotype was counted only a few times. The chain has TRBV20-1 and TRBJ2-5; maybe TRBD2 (7 bases). The CDR3 has 16 amino acids. CDR1 and CDR2 from the germline V gene are DFQATT and SNEGSKA (reference sequence). V gave up 5 bases and J gave up 6 bases, with 25 bases separating them. CDR3 loop: CSAEGGRGVALKTQYF. The CDR3, as DNA: TGCAGTGCTGAGGGGGGGAGGGGAGTAGCTTTAAAGACCCAGTACTTC.

The gene calls are TRBV12-3 or TRBV12-4 and TRBJ1-6, with D tentatively TRBD1 (6 bases). The CDR3 is 15 residues long. V was cut by 2 bases and J by 10 bases, with 15 bases left in between. CDR3 protein: CASSLSYREGSPLHF. CDR3 DNA sequence: TGTGCCAGCAGTTTATCCTACAGGGAGGGATCACCCCTCCACTTT.

This clonotype was seen ten or more times. The chain has TRBV4-1 and TRBJ2-3; D possibly corresponds to TRBD2 (6 bases). V shed 0 bases and J shed 6 bases, with 10 bases lying between them. The CDR3 extends over 14 amino acids. The germline V gene has CDR1 MGHRA and CDR2 YSYEKL. Here the CDR3 reads CASSQELARDTQYF. CDR3 nucleotides: TGCGCCAGCAGCCAAGAACTAGCCAGGGATACGCAGTATTTT.

In this sample, this clonotype turned up many times. The chain employs TRBV5-6 and TRBJ1-1; 7 nucleotides align to TRBD1. CDR1 and CDR2 (germline): SGHDT, YYEEEE. The CDR3 extends over 16 amino acids. J lost 2 bases, V lost 0 bases, and 7 bases had no gene match. DNA of the CDR3: TGTGCCAGCAGCTTGGCATTCGGGACAGTTAACACTGAAGCTTTCTTT. It encodes CASSLAFGTVNTEAFF.

The table lists this clonotype with many counts. Written as DNA, the CDR3 is TGCGCCAGCAGCCTAGTGGGTGGAGAGACCCAGTACTTC. This sequence encodes CASSLVGGETQYF. The rearrangement links TRBV5-1 to TRBJ2-5; D gene unclear. CDR1 and CDR2 (germline): SGHRS, YFSETQ. The CDR3 length is 13 residues. Between the trimmed V and J ends, which lost 4 bases and 4 bases, there was a span of 11 bases.